The clone carrying this T cell receptor (beta chain) was counted a single time. As yet, its antigen is unknown. Described treatment: oral pan-JAK inhibitor, 5-10 mg twice daily. This sample was included in a study of CD8+ T cells in alopecia areata. Findings and limits, study-wide: The presence of one nonresponder keeps the tie between baseline CD8+ expansion and response uncertain.

Isolated RNA was reverse transcribed into cDNA used as the sequencing template. The data were produced by immunoSEQ multiplex PCR, yet TCRdb's version contains in-frame clones alone and is incomplete. In the table there are more than 110,000 clones, 82% of which are singletons. The CDR3 is 14 amino acids. Germline V gene data show CDR1 as MNHEY and CDR2 as SMNVEV (reference sequence). Trimming removed 6 bases from V and 6 bases from J; junction bases left unmatched: 6. The sequence derives from a human donor with alopecia areata. The sample here was CD8+ T cells sorted from blood, taken at week 4, from a patient treated with tofacitinib. The gene calls are TRBV27 and TRBJ2-1, with TRBD2 matching over 9 bases. CDR3 sequence (DNA): TGTGCCAGCAGCATAGCGGGGGAATTCAATGAGCAGTTCTTC. Encoded protein: CASSIAGEFNEQFF.